The T cell receptor (beta chain) described here comes from a study of blood T cell repertoires in COVID-19. Profiled with immunoSEQ multiplex PCR; TCRdb holds only in-frame clones, not every one. Of around 250,000 clones in the sample, over 80% were seen once. This CDR3 comprises 13 residues. V lost 4 bases to trimming and J lost 5 bases, with 11 bases between them. Germline V CDR1 and CDR2: SGHVS, FQNEAQ. This sequence joins TRBV7-8 and TRBJ2-5, with D unclear. This clonotype was sampled from a man over 45 who had been exposed to COVID-19. The source material was PBMCs or T cells enriched from blood (not recorded which). The CDR3 loop reads CASSYTVEETQYF. CDR3 bases: TGTGCCAGCAGCTATACGGTAGAGGAGACCCAGTACTTC.